These T cell receptor beta chains were read from a single sample in a study of T cell responses to AZD1222 COVID-19 vaccine. TCRdb's table, derived via immunoSEQ multiplex PCR, lists solely in-frame clones and lacks some. The profile covers about 120,000 clones, with 70% to 90% appearing a single time and around 2.9% taken by the ten largest. The sample in question was peripheral blood, obtained 28 days after the second AZD1222 dose. These TCRs come from an adult who received the AZD1222 COVID-19 vaccine. The CDR3 runs from the conserved cysteine through the conserved F or W. D genes are given only for firm matches. Rows may omit the clone size; those that give it use once, few, many or a size class.

abundance: -
v_gene: TRBV2
len: 15
d_gene: -
j_gene: TRBJ1-4
CDR3nt: TGTGCCAGCAGTGAAGCTGGGCTAACTAATGAAAAACTGTTTTTT
CDR3aa: CASSEAGLTNEKLFF

abundance: -
v_gene: TRBV10-1
len: 14
d_gene: -
j_gene: TRBJ1-3
CDR3nt: TGCGCCAGCAGCAGGGAAATACCTTCAAACACCATATATTTT
CDR3aa: CASSREIPSNTIYF

abundance: -
v_gene: TRBV5-5
len: 14
d_gene: -
j_gene: TRBJ2-7
CDR3nt: TGTGCCAGCAGCTCGGGACTCTCAACCTACGAGCAGTACTTC
CDR3aa: CASSSGLSTYEQYF

abundance: few
v_gene: TRBV7-2
len: 14
d_gene: -
j_gene: TRBJ1-2
CDR3nt: TGTGCCAGCAGCAGGTCGGCCCTAGGATATGGCTACACCTTC
CDR3aa: CASSRSALGYGYTF

abundance: few
v_gene: TRBV28
len: 14
d_gene: -
j_gene: TRBJ1-2
CDR3nt: TGTGCCAGCAGGCAGGGAGGGTCTAACTATGGCTACACCTTC
CDR3aa: CASRQGGSNYGYTF

abundance: -
v_gene: TRBV5-1
len: 15
d_gene: -
j_gene: TRBJ1-5
CDR3nt: TGCGCCAGCAGCTTAGGGCAGGGCGGAGGTCAGCCCCAGCATTTT
CDR3aa: CASSLGQGGGQPQHF

abundance: -
v_gene: TRBV23-1
len: 15
d_gene: -
j_gene: TRBJ2-2
CDR3nt: TGCGCCAGCAGTCAAGATGGGCAAGGCACCGGGGAGCTGTTTTTT
CDR3aa: CASSQDGQGTGELFF

abundance: -
v_gene: TRBV11-3
len: 12
d_gene: -
j_gene: TRBJ2-4
CDR3nt: TGTGCCAGCAGCTCCCCCAAAAACATTCAGTACTTC
CDR3aa: CASSSPKNIQYF

abundance: -
v_gene: TRBV19
len: 13
d_gene: -
j_gene: TRBJ1-2
CDR3nt: TGTGCCAGCCGACAGGTAGCTAACTATGGCTACACCTTC
CDR3aa: CASRQVANYGYTF

abundance: -
v_gene: TRBV6-2/TRBV6-3
len: 15
d_gene: -
j_gene: TRBJ2-3
CDR3nt: TGTGCCAGCAGCCCGCGGTTGGGATCCACAGATACGCAGTATTTT
CDR3aa: CASSPRLGSTDTQYF

abundance: -
v_gene: TRBV19
len: 16
d_gene: -
j_gene: TRBJ2-2
CDR3nt: TGTGCCAGTAGTATAACGGCAGGGAAGGGTTCCGGGGAGCTGTTTTTT
CDR3aa: CASSITAGKGSGELFF

abundance: -
v_gene: TRBV6-6
len: 16
d_gene: TRBD2
j_gene: TRBJ2-3
CDR3nt: TGTGCCAGCAGTAGCGGACTAGCGGGATTTTCAGATACGCAGTATTTT
CDR3aa: CASSSGLAGFSDTQYF